This T cell receptor (beta chain) appears in the sequencing data of a study of cytomegalovirus exposure and HLA in healthy donors (dated by TCRdb to about 2017). Describing the broader study: According to a later analysis, one platform produced both the 110 or so validation repertoires and the 730 or so repertoires of the first cohort. In addition to the first cohort of 666 subjects, a separate validation cohort of about 120 different subjects was used. The study was designed to test whether signatures of past pathogen exposure could be identified by cataloging public T cell receptors. The study combined high-throughput TCR immunosequencing, statistical association of individual TCRs with disease status, and machine learning to predict cytomegalovirus infection status. Paper-wide results and their limitations: A later analysis had no HLA typing for the validation cohort, so co-occurrence there was scored across all 130 or so repertoires. The study listed approximately 150 TCR beta chains as associated with cytomegalovirus. The authors suggested that the approach could potentially be extended to other disease states and immunological phenotypes. Across donors, most TCR sequences were observed very rarely, whereas some public TCRs were present in many individuals. In both the original and validation cohorts, the classifier was reported to diagnose cytomegalovirus status with high specificity and sensitivity. Subsequent analysis determined that TCRs grouped into clusters in the first cohort also showed a tendency toward co-occurrence across the 120 validation repertoires, and 85% to 95% of cluster scores exceeded 0. A few of the identified cytomegalovirus-associated TCR beta chains were confirmed in vitro to be specific for cytomegalovirus antigens.

On this clone: Its antigen is not yet known. No base-level quality is on record; no much larger clone is a single base apart.

Trimming removed 4 bases from V and 1 base from J; the gene matches leave 12 bases unexplained. Based on the germline V gene, the CDR1 and CDR2 sequences are SNHLY and FYNNEI. The CDR3 sequence holds 19 residues, the cysteine and phenylalanine included. Only the CDR3 DNA stays, 57 bases, in frame from base 1. The donors were included in the validation cohort of approximately 120 subjects, a group kept apart from the roughly 700-subject first cohort. The library was obtained by the immunoSEQ multiplex PCR assay. On the authors' methods: A statistical classification framework was built for diagnosing cytomegalovirus status from the catalog of TCR beta chain sequences. This immuneACCESS table, as held by TCRdb, lists in-frame sequences with V and J called but not all clones. Of the missing ones, under half trace to an unresolved V gene in checked studies; the others have no known cause. That table supplies the V and J calls and clone size; D and trimming were determined from the DNA. The sample table contains more than 300,000 clones; only one count was recorded for just over 85% of them. The ten largest account for roughly 0.8% of the sample.

This clonotype was sampled from a woman younger than 30 in good health and CMV-seronegative. The material sequenced was PBMCs. Recombination joined TRBV2 with TRBJ1-5; TRBD1 agrees with 11 junctional bases. In nucleotide form, the sequence is TGTGCCAGCAGTGGGACCCGGACAGGGGGCATGAGGAGCAATCAGCCCCAGCATTTT. The encoded protein is CASSGTRTGGMRSNQPQHF.